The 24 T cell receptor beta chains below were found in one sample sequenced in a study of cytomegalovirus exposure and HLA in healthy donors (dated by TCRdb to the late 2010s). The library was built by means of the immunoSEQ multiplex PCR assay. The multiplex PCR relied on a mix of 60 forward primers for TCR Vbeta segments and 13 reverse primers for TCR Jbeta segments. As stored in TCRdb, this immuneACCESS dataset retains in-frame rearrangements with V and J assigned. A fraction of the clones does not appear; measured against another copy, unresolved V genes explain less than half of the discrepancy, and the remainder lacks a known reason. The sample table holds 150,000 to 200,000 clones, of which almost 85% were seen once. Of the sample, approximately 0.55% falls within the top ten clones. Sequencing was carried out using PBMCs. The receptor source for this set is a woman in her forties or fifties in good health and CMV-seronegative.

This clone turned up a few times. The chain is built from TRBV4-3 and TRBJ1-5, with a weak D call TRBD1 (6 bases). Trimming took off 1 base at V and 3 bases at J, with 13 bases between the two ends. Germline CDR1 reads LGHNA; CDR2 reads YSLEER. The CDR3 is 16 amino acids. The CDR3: CASSQGLDRLNQPQHF. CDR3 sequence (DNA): TGCGCCAGCAGCCAAGGATTAGACAGGCTCAATCAGCCCCAGCATTTT.

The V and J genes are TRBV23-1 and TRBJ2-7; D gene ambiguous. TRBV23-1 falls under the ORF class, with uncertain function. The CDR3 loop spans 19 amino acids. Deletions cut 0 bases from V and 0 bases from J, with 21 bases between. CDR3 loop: CASSQSAVLKRDVSYEQYF. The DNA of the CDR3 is TGCGCCAGCAGTCAATCGGCGGTGTTGAAGCGAGACGTCTCCTACGAGCAGTACTTC.

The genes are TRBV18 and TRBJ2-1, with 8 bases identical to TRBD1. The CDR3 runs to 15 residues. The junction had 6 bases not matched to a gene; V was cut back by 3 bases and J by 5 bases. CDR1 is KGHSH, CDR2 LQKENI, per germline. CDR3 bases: TGTGCCAGCTCACCTACCGGGACAGGAGACAATGAGCAGTTCTTC. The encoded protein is CASSPTGTGDNEQFF.

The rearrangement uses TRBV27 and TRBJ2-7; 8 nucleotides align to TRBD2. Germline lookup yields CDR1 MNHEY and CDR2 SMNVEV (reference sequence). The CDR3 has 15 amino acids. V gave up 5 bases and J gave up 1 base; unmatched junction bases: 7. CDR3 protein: CASSQSGGFSYEQYF. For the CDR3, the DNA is TGTGCCAGCAGTCAAAGCGGGGGATTTTCCTACGAGCAGTACTTC.

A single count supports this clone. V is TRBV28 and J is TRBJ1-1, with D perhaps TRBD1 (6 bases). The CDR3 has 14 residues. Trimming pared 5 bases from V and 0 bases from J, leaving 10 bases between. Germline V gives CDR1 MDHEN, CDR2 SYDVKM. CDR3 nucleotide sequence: TGTGCCAGCAGTCCCGGACAGATGAACACTGAAGCTTTCTTT. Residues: CASSPGQMNTEAFF.

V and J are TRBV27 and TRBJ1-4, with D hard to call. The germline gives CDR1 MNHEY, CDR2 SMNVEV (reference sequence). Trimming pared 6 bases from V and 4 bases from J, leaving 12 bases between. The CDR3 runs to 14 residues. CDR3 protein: CASSSRYLNEKLFF. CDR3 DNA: TGTGCCAGCAGCTCCCGCTACCTTAATGAAAAACTGTTTTTT.

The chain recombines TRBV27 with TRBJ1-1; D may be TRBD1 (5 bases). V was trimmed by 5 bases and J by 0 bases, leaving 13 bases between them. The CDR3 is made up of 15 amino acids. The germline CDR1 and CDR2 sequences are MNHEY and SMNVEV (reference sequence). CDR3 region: CASSTPRGMNTEAFF. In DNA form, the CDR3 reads TGTGCCAGCAGTACACCAAGGGGTATGAACACTGAAGCTTTCTTT.

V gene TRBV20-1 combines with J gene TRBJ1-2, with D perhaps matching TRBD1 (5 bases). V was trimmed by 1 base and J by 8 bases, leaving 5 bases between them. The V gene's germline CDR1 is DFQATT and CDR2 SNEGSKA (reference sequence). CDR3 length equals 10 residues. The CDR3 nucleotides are TGCAGTGCTAGAGGGGGCGGCTACACCTTC. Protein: CSARGGGYTF.

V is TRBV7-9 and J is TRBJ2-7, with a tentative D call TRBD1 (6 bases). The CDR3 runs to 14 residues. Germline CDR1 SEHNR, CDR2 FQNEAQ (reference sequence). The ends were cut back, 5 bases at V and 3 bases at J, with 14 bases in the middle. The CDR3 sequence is CASSLSGHHYEQYF. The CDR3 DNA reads TGTGCCAGCAGCCTGTCGGGACACCACTACGAGCAGTACTTC. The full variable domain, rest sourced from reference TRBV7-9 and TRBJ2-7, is DTGVSQNPRHKITKRGQNVTFRCDPISEHNRLYWYRQTLGQGPEFLTYFQNEAQLEKSRLLSDRFSAERPKGSFSTLEIQRTEQGDSAMYLCASSLSGHHYEQYFGPGTRLTVT.

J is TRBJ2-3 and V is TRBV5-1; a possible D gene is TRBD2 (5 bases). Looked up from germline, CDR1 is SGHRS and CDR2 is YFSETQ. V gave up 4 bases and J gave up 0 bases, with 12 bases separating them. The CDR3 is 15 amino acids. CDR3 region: CASSRGDGSTDTQYF. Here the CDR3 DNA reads TGCGCCAGCAGCCGGGGAGACGGAAGCACAGATACGCAGTATTTT.

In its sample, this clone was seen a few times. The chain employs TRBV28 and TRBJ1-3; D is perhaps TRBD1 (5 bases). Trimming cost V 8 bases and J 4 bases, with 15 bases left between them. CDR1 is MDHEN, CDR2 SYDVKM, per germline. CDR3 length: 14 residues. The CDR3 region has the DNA TGTGCCAGCGGTGGGGGGTCGATAGGAAACACCATATATTTT. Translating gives CASGGGSIGNTIYF.

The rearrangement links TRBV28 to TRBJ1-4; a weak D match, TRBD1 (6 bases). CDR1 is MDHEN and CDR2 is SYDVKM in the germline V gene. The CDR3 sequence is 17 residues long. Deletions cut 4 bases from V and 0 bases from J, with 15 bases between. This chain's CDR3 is CASSSGTQVATNEKLFF. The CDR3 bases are TGTGCCAGCAGTTCCGGGACACAAGTTGCAACTAATGAAAAACTGTTTTTT.

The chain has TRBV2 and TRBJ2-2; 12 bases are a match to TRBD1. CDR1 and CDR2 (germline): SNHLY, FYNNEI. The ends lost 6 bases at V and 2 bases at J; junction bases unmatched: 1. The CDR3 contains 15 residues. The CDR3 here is CASRGQGANTGELFF. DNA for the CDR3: TGTGCCAGCAGGGGACAGGGGGCTAACACCGGGGAGCTGTTTTTT.

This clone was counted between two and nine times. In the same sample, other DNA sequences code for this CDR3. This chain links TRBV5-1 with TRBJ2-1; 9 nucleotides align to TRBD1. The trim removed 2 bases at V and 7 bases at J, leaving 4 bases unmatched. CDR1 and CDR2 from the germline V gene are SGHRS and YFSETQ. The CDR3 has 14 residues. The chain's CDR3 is CASSFGTGSNEQFF. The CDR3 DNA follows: TGCGCCAGCAGCTTCGGGACAGGGAGTAATGAGCAGTTCTTC.

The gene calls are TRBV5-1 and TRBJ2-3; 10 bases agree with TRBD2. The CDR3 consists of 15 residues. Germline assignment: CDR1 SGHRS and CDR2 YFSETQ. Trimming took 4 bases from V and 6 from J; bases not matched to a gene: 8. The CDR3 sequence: CASSRTSGSSDTQYF. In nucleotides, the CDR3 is TGCGCCAGCAGCAGGACTAGCGGCAGCTCCGATACGCAGTATTTT.

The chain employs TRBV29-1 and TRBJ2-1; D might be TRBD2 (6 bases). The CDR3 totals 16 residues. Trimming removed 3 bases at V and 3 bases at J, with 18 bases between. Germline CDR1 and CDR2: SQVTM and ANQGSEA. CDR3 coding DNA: TGCAGCGTTGACTCTATCGGATGGGGGGACTACAATGAGCAGTTCTTC. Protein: CSVDSIGWGDYNEQFF.

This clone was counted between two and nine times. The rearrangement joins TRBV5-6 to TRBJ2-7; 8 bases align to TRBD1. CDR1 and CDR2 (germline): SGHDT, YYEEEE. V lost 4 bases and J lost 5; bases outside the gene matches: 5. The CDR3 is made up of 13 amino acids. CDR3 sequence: CASSRQGKDEQYF. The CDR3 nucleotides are TGTGCCAGCAGCCGACAGGGGAAGGACGAGCAGTACTTC.

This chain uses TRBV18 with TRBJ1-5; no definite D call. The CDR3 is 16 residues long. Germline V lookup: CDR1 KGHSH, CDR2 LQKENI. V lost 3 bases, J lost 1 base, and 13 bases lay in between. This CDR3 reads CASSPYRGQSNQPQHF. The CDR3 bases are TGTGCCAGCTCACCCTACAGAGGGCAAAGCAATCAGCCCCAGCATTTT.

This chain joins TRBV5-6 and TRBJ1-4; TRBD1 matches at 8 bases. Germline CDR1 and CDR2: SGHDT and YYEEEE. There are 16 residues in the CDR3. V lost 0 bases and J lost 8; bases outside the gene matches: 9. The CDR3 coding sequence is TGTGCCAGCAGCTTGGAGGGTTGGACAGGGAGAGAAAAACTGTTTTTT. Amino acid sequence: CASSLEGWTGREKLFF.

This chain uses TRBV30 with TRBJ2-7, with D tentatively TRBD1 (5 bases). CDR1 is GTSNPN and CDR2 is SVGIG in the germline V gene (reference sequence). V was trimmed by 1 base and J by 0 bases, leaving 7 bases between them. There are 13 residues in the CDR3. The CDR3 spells CAWSATVSYEQYF. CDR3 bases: TGTGCCTGGAGTGCGACAGTCTCCTACGAGCAGTACTTC.

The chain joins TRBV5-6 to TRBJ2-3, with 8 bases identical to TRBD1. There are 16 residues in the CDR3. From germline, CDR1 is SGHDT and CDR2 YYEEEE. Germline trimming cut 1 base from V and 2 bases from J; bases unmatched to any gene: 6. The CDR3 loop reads CASSLWAGGITDTQYF. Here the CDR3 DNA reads TGTGCCAGCAGCTTGTGGGCAGGGGGCATCACAGATACGCAGTATTTT.

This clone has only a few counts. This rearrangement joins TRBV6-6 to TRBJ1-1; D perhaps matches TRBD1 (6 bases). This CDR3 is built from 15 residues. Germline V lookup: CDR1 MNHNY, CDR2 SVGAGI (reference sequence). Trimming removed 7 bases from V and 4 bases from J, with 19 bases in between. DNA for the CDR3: TGTGCCAGCATCTCTTTTGGGGGCGGTGGCACTGAAGCTTTCTTT. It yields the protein CASISFGGGGTEAFF.

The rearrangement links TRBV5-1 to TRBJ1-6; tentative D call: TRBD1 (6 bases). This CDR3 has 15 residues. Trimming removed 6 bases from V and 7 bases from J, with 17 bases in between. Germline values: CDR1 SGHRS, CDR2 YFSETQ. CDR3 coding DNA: TGCGCCAGCACGCAAACGGGACACGAGAATTCACCCCTCCACTTT. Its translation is CASTQTGHENSPLHF.

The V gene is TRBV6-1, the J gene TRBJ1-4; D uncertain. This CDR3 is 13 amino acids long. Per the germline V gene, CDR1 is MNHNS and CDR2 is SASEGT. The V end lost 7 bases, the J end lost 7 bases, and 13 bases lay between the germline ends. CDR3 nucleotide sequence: TGTGCCAGCACCACAGCCCACCGTGAAAAACTGTTTTTT. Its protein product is CASTTAHREKLFF.